This entry describes one T cell receptor (beta chain). Cells sorted as Tregs were CD4+, CD25+ and CD127-/low. Losses at the gene ends were 2 bases for V and 3 bases for J; bases not matched to a gene: 12. The CDR3 consists of 17 residues. Adaptor-ligated barcode primers were used to amplify TRBV12-4/TRBJ1-2 clonotypes. TCRdb re-derived calls from the multiplex PCR reads in MiXCR, one entry per CDR3 protein. The top ten clones hold 30% to 35% of a sample with several hundred distinct CDR3 sequences, approximately 5.8% of them seen once. This rearrangement joins TRBV12-3 or TRBV12-4 to TRBJ1-2; the match to TRBD1 covers 7 bases. Sequenced: tumor-infiltrating Tregs sorted from the breast tumor. This clonotype originated in a female donor with breast cancer. As DNA, the CDR3 is TGTGCCAGCAGTTTACCCCTCCGCGGGACAGCACACTATGGCTACACCTTC. Translation gives CASSLPLRGTAHYGYTF.